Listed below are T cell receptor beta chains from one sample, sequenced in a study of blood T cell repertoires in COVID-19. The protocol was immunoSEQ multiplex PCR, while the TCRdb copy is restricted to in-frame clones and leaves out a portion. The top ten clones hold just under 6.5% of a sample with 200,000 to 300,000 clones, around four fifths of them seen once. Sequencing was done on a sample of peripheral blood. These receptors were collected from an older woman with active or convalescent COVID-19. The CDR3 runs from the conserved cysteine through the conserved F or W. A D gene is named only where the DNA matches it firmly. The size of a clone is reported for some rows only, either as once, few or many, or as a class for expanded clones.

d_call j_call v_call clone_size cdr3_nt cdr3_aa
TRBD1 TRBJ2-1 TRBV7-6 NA TGTGCCAGCAGCTTCCTGGGACAGGGGGGCAATGAGCAGTTCTTC CASSFLGQGGNEQFF
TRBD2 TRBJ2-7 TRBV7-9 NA TGTGCCAGCAGCTTAGGGCCTAGCGGGAGGTTGGGGCATCGAGAGCAGTACTTC CASSLGPSGRLGHREQYF
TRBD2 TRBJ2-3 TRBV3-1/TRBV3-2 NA TGTGCCAGCAGCCAAGATCTGGCGGGAGGATCGGATACGCAGTATTTT CASSQDLAGGSDTQYF
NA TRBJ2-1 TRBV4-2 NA TGTGCCAGCAGCCAAGATGCCAGAACTAGAGGCAATGAGCAGTTCTTC CASSQDARTRGNEQFF
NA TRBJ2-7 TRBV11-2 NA TGTGCCAGCAGCCTTCAGACCTACGAGCAGTACTTC CASSLQTYEQYF
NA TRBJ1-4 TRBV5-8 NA TGTGCCAGCAGCTCCTACAGAGCACGGGGAACTAATGAAAAACTGTTTTTT CASSSYRARGTNEKLFF
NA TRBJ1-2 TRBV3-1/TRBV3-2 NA TGTGCCAGCAGCCAATACAGTAACTATGGCTACACCTTC CASSQYSNYGYTF
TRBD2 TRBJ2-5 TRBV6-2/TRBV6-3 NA TGTGCCAGCAGTTCCCGGACTAGCGGGGGCCAAGAGACCCAGTACTTC CASSSRTSGGQETQYF
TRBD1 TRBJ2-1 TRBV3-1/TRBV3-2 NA TGTGCCAGCAGCCAAGACAGGGGGCCCTACAATGAGCAGTTCTTC CASSQDRGPYNEQFF
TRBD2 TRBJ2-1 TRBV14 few TGTGCCAGCAGCCAAGCTATCGGGGGGGGAATCAATGAGCAGTTCTTC CASSQAIGGGINEQFF
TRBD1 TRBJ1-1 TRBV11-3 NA TGTGCCAGCAGCCGGACAGGGGGCGCAAAAGCTTTCTTT CASSRTGGAKAFF
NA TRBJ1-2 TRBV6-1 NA TGTGCCAGCAGTGAATTGTGGCAGGTTAACTATGGCTACACCTTC CASSELWQVNYGYTF
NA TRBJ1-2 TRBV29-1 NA TGCAGCGTTGAACCAAGCCGATCTAACTATGGCTACACCTTC CSVEPSRSNYGYTF
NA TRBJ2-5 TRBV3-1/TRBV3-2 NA TGTGCCAGCAGCCGGCGACTAGGTTTCATTCAAGAGACCCAGTACTTC CASSRRLGFIQETQYF
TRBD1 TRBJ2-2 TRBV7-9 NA TGTGCCAGCAGCTTTAGAGCAGGGGGAACCGGGGAGCTGTTTTTT CASSFRAGGTGELFF
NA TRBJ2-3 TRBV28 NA TGTGCCAGCAGACCCCTTAGCCCCACAGATACGCAGTATTTT CASRPLSPTDTQYF
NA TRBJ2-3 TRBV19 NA TGTGCCAGTAGTCTGGGGGGTCCCGGCACAGATACGCAGTATTTT CASSLGGPGTDTQYF
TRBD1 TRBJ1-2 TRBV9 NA TGTGCCAGCAGCGTAGTCACAGGGGGCGCAGAAGGCTACACCTTC CASSVVTGGAEGYTF
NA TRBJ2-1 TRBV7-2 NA TGTGCCAGCAGCTTAGATCCCTACAGCTCCTACAATGAGCAGTTCTTC CASSLDPYSSYNEQFF
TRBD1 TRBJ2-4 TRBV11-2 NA TGTGCCAGCAGCTTCGGACAGGGGGCTAGGAACATTCAGTACTTC CASSFGQGARNIQYF
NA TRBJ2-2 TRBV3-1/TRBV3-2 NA TGTGCCAGCAGCCCCCCCAGACCGGGGAGGACCGGGGAGCTGTTTTTT CASSPPRPGRTGELFF
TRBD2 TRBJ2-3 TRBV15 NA TGTGCCACCAGCAGAGGTTTGGGGGGACTAGAGGGCACGCAGTATTTT CATSRGLGGLEGTQYF
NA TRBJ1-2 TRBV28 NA TGTGCCAGCAGTCCAACGGGAGGGGTCATCTATGGCTACACCTTC CASSPTGGVIYGYTF
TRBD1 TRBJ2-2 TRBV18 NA TGTGCCAGCTCCCACTCTTCGCCCGGGACAGGGGGCATCACCGGGGAGCTGTTTTTT CASSHSSPGTGGITGELFF
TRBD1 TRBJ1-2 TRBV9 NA TGTGCCAGCAGCGAAGGGACAGGGGCATCCAACTATGGCTACACCTTC CASSEGTGASNYGYTF
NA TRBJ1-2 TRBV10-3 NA TGTGCCATCAGTGAGTCAGGAGGACCAGACCACTATGGCTACACCTTC CAISESGGPDHYGYTF
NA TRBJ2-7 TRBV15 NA TGTGCCACCAGCAGAGATCTTGGGCGGGTGGTTCTCTACGAGCAGTACTTC CATSRDLGRVVLYEQYF
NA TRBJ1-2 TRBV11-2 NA TGTGCCAGCAGCCAAAGGCAGGGAACCTATGGCTACACCTTC CASSQRQGTYGYTF
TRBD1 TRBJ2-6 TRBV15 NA TGTGCCACCAGCAGAGCTATACAGGGGGCGCCTCCCGGGGCCAACGTCCTGACTTTC CATSRAIQGAPPGANVLTF
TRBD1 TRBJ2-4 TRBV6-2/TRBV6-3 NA TGTGCCAGCAGTGCCGACAGGGGGCTAAACATTCAGTACTTC CASSADRGLNIQYF
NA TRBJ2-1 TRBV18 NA TGTGCCAGCTCACCAGTGGACAGCGCCTACAATGAGCAGTTCTTC CASSPVDSAYNEQFF
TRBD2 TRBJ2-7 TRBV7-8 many TGTGCCACCGAATCGGGGGGGCGAGGAGAGCAGTACTTC CATESGGRGEQYF
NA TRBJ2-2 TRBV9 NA TGTGCCAGCAGACCTACCGGGACAACTAACACCGGGGAGCTGTTTTTT CASRPTGTTNTGELFF
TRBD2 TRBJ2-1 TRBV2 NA TGTGCCAGCGGAAGCGGGAGGGCTATCAATGAGCAGTTCTTC CASGSGRAINEQFF
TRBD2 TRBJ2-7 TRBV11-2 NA TGTGCCAGCAGCTTACTCTTAGGGACTAGCGGGAGAACCTACGAGCAGTACTTC CASSLLLGTSGRTYEQYF
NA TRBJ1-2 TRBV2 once TGTGCCAGCAGCCGGAGACAGCGGGAGGATGGCTACACCTTC CASSRRQREDGYTF
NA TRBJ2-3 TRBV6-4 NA TGTGCCAGCAGTGGAACAGGGGAGGGCACAGATACGCAGTATTTT CASSGTGEGTDTQYF
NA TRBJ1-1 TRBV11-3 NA TGTGCCAGCAGCTTAACTAGCGGTGAAGCTTTCTTT CASSLTSGEAFF
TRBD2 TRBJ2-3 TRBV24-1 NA TGTGCCACCAGTGAATCCGCCGGGACTAGCCCGTCAGATACGCAGTATTTT CATSESAGTSPSDTQYF
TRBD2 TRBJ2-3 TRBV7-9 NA TGTGCCAGCAGCTTAGGGACTAGCGGGGTAAATACGCAGTATTTT CASSLGTSGVNTQYF
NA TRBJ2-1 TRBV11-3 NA TGTGCCAGCAGCACCCACCGGGACTACAATGAGCAGTTCTTC CASSTHRDYNEQFF
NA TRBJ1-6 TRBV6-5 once TGTGCCAGCAGTTACTCCAGGGATTCACCCCTCCACTTT CASSYSRDSPLHF